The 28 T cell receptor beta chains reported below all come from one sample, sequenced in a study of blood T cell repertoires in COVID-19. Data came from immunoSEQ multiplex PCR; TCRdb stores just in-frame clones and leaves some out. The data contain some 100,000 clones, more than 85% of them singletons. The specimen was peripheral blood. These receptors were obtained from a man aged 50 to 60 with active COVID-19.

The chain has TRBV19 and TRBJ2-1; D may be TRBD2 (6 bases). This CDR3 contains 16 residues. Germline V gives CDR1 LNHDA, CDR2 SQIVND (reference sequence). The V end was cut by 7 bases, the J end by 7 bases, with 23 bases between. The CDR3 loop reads CASTTLGAGFLNEQFF. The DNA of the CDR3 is TGTGCCAGTACCACCCTCGGAGCGGGCTTCTTGAATGAGCAGTTCTTC.

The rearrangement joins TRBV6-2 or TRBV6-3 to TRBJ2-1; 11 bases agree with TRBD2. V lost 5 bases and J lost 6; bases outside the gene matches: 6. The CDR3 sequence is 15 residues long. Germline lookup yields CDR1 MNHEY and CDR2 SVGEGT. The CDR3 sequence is CASSLLAGGINEQFF. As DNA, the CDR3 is TGTGCCAGCAGTCTTTTAGCGGGGGGGATCAATGAGCAGTTCTTC.

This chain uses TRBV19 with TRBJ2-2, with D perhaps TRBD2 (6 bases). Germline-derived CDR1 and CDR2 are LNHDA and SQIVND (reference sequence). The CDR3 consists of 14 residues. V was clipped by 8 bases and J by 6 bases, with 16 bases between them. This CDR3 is CASFRRGGAGELFF. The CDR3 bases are TGTGCCAGTTTTCGGAGGGGCGGGGCCGGGGAGCTGTTTTTT.

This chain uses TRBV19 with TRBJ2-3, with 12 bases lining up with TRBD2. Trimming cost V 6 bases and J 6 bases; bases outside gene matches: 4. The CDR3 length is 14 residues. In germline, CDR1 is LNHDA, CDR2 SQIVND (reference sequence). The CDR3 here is CASRLAGGRDTQYF. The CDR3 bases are TGTGCCAGTAGACTAGCGGGAGGTCGGGATACGCAGTATTTT. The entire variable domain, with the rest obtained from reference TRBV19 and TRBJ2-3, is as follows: DGGITQSPKYLFRKEGQNVTLSCEQNLNHDAMYWYRQDPGQGLRLIYYSQIVNDFQKGDIAEGYSVSREKKESFPLTVTSAQKNPTAFYLCASRLAGGRDTQYFGPGTRLTVL.

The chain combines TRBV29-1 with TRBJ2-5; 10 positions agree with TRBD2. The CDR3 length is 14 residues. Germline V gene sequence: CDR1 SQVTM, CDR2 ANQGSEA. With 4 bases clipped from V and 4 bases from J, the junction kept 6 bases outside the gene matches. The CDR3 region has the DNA TGCAGCGTTGTTGAGCGGGGGGGGCCAGAGACCCAGTACTTC. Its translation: CSVVERGGPETQYF.

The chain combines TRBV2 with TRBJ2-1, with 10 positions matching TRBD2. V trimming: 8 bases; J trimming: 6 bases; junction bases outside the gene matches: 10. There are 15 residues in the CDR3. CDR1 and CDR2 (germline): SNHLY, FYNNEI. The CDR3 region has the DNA TGTGCCAGCGGTTATAGCGGGAGGCGGGGCAATGAGCAGTTCTTC. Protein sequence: CASGYSGRRGNEQFF.

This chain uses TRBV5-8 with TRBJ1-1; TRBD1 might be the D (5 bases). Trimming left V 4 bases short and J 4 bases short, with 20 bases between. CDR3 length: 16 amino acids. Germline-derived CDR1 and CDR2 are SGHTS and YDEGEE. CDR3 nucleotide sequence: TGTGCCAGCAGCCCTGGGCTGTTCAGGGCAAGCACTGAAGCTTTCTTT. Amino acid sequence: CASSPGLFRASTEAFF. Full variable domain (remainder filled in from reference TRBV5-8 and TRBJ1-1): EAGVTQSPTHLIKTRGQQATLRCSPISGHTSVYWYQQALGLGLQFLLWYDEGEERNRGNFPPRFSGRQFPNYSSELNVNALELEDSALYLCASSPGLFRASTEAFFGQGTRLTVV.

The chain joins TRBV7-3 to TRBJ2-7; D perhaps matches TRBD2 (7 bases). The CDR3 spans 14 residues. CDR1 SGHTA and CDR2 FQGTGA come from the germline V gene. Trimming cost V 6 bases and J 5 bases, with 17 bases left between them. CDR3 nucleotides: TGTGCCAGCAGTGTAGGGGGGGCCAAAGACGAGCAGTACTTC. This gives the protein CASSVGGAKDEQYF.

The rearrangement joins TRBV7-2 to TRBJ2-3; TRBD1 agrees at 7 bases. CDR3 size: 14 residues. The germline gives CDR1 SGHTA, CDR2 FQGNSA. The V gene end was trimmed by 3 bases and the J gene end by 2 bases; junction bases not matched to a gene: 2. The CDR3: CASSFGTATDTQYF. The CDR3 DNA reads TGTGCCAGCAGCTTCGGGACAGCCACAGATACGCAGTATTTT.

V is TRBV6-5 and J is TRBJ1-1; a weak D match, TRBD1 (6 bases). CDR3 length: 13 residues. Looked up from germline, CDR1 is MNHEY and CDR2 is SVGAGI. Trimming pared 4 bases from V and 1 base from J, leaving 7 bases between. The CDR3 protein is CASSSTGNTEAFF. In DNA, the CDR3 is TGTGCCAGCAGTTCGACAGGGAACACTGAAGCTTTCTTT.

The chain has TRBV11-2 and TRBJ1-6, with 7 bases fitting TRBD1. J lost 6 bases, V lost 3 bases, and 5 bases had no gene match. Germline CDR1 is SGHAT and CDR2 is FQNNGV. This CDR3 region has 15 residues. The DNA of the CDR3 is TGTGCCAGCAGCTTCCAGGGACAGATTAATTCACCCCTCCACTTT. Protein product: CASSFQGQINSPLHF.

The CDR3 loop reads CASSTKAGGPHEQFF. CDR3 sequence (DNA): TGTGCCAGCAGCACTAAAGCGGGAGGGCCCCATGAGCAGTTCTTC. The chain has TRBV7-2 and TRBJ2-1; the match to TRBD2 covers 10 bases. Germline V CDR1 and CDR2: SGHTA, FQGNSA. Germline trimming cut 5 bases from V and 8 bases from J; bases unmatched to any gene: 9. This CDR3 has 15 residues. Drawing the rest from reference TRBV7-2 and TRBJ2-1, the complete variable domain is GAGVSQSPSNKVTEKGKDVELRCDPISGHTALYWYRQSLGQGLEFLIYFQGNSAPDKSGLPSDRFSAERTGGSVSTLTIQRTQQEDSAVYLCASSTKAGGPHEQFFGPGTRLTVL.

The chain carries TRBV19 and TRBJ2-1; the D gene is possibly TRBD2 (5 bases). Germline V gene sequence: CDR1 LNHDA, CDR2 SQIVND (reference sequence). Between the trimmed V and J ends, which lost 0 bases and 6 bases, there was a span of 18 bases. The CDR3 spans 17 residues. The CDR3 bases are TGTGCCAGTAGTATAGATAGGACTTCTCTCTCCGGCAATGAGCAGTTCTTC. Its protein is CASSIDRTSLSGNEQFF.

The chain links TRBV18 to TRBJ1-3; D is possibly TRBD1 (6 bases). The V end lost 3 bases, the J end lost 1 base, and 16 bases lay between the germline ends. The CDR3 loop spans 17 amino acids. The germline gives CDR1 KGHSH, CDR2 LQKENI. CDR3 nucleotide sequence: TGTGCCAGCTCACCCCTTCATAGACAGGAATCTGGAAACACCATATATTTT. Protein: CASSPLHRQESGNTIYF. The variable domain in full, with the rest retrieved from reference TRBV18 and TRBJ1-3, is NAGVMQNPRHLVRRRGQEARLRCSPMKGHSHVYWYRQLPEEGLKFMVYLQKENIIDESGMPKERFSAEFPKEGPSILRIQQVVRGDSAAYFCASSPLHRQESGNTIYFGEGSWLTVV.

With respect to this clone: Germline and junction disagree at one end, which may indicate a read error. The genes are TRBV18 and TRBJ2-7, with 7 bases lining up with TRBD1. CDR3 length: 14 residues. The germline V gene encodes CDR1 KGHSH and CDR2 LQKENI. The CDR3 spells CASSPAMDRYGQYF. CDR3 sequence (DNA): TGTGCCAGCTCACCGGCCATGGACAGGTACGGGCAGTACTTC.

DNA for the CDR3: TGTGCCAGCAGCTTGACAGGGGGCACTGAAGCTTTCTTT. Translated: CASSLTGGTEAFF. The V and J genes are TRBV7-3 and TRBJ1-1; 9 bases match TRBD1. Germline CDR1 SGHTA, CDR2 FQGTGA. With V trimmed by 3 bases and J by 4 bases, 0 bases remained unmatched. The CDR3 is made up of 13 amino acids. Drawing the rest from reference TRBV7-3 and TRBJ1-1, the complete variable domain is GAGVSQTPSNKVTEKGKYVELRCDPISGHTALYWYRQSLGQGPEFLIYFQGTGAADDSGLPNDRFFAVRPEGSVSTLKIQRTERGDSAVYLCASSLTGGTEAFFGQGTRLTVV.

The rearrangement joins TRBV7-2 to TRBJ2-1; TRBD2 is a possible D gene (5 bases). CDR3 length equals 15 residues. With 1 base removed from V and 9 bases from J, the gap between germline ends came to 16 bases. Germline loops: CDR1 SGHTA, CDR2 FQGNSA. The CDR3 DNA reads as TGTGCCAGCAGCTTAGAAGGTGGGCTAGCTGGTGAGCAGTTCTTC. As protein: CASSLEGGLAGEQFF.

The CDR3 loop is CATSRGRGGQPQHF. The CDR3 nucleotides read TGTGCCACCAGCAGAGGAAGGGGCGGTCAGCCCCAGCATTTT. The chain links TRBV15 to TRBJ1-5; tentatively, D is TRBD1 (5 bases). This CDR3 spans 14 amino acids. Per germline, CDR1 LNHNV and CDR2 YYDKDF (reference sequence). Trimming took off 1 base at V and 6 bases at J, with 10 bases between the two ends. The full variable domain, completed using reference TRBV15 and TRBJ1-5, is DAMVIQNPRYQVTQFGKPVTLSCSQTLNHNVMYWYQQKSSQAPKLLFHYYDKDFNNEADTPDNFQSRRPNTSFCFLDIRSPGLGDTAMYLCATSRGRGGQPQHFGDGTRLSIL.

CDR3: CASSLLAGVDNEQFF. The CDR3 DNA is TGTGCCAGCAGCTTACTAGCGGGAGTTGATAATGAGCAGTTCTTC. This sequence joins TRBV5-5 and TRBJ2-1; 11 bases match TRBD2. CDR1 and CDR2 from the germline V gene are SGHKS and YYEKEE (reference sequence). V lost 2 bases to trimming and J lost 7 bases; unmatched junction nucleotides: 5. The CDR3 totals 15 residues.

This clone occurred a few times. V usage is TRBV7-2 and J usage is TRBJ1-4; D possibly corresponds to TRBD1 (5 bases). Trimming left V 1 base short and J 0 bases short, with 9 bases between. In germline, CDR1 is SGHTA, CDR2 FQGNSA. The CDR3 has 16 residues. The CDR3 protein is CASSLVGGATNEKLFF. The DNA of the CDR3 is TGTGCCAGCAGCTTAGTAGGAGGGGCAACTAATGAAAAACTGTTTTTT.

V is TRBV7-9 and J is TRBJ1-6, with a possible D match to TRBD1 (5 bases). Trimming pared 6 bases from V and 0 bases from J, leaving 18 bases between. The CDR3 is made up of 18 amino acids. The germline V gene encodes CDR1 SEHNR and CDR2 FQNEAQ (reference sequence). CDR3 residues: CASSGGRSTSSYNSPLHF. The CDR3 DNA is TGTGCCAGCAGTGGGGGGAGGAGCACCAGCTCCTATAATTCACCCCTCCACTTT.

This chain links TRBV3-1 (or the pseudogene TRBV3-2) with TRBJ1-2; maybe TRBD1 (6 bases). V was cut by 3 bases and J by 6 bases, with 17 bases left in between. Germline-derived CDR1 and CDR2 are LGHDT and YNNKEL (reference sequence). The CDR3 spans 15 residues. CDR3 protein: CASSHRTVRSDGYTF. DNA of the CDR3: TGTGCCAGCAGCCATCGGACAGTTAGGTCCGATGGCTACACCTTC.

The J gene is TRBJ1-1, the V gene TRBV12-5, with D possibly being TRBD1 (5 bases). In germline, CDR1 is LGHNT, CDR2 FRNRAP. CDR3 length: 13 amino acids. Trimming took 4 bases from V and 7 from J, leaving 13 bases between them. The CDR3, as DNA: TGTGCTAGTGGTTACCCCCGGGGGAGTGAAGCTTTCTTT. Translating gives CASGYPRGSEAFF.

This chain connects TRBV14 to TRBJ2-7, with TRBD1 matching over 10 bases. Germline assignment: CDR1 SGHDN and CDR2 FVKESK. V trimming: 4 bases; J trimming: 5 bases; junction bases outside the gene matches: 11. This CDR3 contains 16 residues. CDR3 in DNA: TGTGCCAGCAGCCGCCACCCGGGACAGGGGACTCACGAGCAGTACTTC. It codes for CASSRHPGQGTHEQYF.

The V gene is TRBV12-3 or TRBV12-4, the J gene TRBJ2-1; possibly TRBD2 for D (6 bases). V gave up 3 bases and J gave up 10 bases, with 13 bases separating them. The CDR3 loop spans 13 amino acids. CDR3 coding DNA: TGTGCCAGCAGTTTGTACGGGGGTTGGGAGCAGTTCTTC. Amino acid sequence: CASSLYGGWEQFF.

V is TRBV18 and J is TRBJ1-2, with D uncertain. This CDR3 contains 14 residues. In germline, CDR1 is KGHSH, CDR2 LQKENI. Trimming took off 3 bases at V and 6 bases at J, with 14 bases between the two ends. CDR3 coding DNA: TGTGCCAGCTCACCTCGTGAGAGCACCAATGGCTACACCTTC. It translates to CASSPRESTNGYTF. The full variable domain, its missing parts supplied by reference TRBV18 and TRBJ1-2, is NAGVMQNPRHLVRRRGQEARLRCSPMKGHSHVYWYRQLPEEGLKFMVYLQKENIIDESGMPKERFSAEFPKEGPSILRIQQVVRGDSAAYFCASSPRESTNGYTFGSGTRLTVV.

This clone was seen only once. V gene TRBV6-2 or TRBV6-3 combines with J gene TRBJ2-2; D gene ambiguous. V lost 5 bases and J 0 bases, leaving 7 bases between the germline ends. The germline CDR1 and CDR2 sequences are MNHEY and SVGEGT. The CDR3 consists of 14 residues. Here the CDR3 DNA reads TGTGCCAGCAGTGAGCCCTCGAACACCGGGGAGCTGTTTTTT. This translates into CASSEPSNTGELFF.

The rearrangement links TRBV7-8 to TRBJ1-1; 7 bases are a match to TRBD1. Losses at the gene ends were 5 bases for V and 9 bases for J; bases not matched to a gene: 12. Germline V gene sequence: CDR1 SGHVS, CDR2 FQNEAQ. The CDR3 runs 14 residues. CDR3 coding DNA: TGTGCCAGCAGCACCAAACTACCGGGACAGCAAGCTTTCTTT. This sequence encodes CASSTKLPGQQAFF.